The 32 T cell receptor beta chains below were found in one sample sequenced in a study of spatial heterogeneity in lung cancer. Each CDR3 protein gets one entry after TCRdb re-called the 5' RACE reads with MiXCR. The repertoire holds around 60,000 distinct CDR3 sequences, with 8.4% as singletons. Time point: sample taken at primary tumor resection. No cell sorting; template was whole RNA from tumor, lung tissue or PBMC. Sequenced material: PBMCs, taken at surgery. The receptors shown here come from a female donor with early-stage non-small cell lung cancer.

The CDR3: CAISDPVRGTDTQYF. CDR3 nucleotide sequence: TGTGCCATCAGTGATCCGGTCCGGGGCACAGATACGCAGTATTTT. The chain uses TRBV10-3 and TRBJ2-3; D is unresolved. V dropped 3 bases and J dropped 1 base, with 11 bases sitting between them. Germline values: CDR1 ENHRY, CDR2 SYGVKD. This CDR3 comprises 15 residues.

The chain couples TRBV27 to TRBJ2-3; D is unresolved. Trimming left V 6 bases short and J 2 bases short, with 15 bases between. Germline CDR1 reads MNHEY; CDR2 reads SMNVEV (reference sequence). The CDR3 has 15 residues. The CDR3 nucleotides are TGTGCCAGCAGCCTCGGACCTCCAAACACAGATACGCAGTATTTT. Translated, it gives CASSLGPPNTDTQYF.

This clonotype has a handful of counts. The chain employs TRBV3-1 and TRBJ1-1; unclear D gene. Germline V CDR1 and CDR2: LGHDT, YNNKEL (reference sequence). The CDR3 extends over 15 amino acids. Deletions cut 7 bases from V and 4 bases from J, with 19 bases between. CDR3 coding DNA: TGTGCCAGCACCTCGATGGGGAGGGTTGGCACTGAAGCTTTCTTT. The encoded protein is CASTSMGRVGTEAFF.

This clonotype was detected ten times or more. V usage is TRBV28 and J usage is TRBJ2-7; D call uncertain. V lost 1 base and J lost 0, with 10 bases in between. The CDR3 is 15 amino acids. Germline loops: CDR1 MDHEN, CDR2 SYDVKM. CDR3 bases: TGTGCCAGCAGTTTATCAACGGTCCACTCCTACGAGCAGTACTTC. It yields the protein CASSLSTVHSYEQYF.

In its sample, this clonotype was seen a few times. This CDR3 reads CASSSLEGVRDTQYF. In nucleotides, the CDR3 is TGTGCCAGCAGCTCCCTTGAGGGGGTGAGGGATACGCAGTATTTT. The rearrangement joins TRBV11-2 to TRBJ2-3; TRBD1 is a possible D gene (6 bases). The V and J ends lost 4 bases and 6 bases respectively, with 17 bases between them. This CDR3 comprises 15 residues. CDR1 is SGHAT and CDR2 is FQNNGV in the germline V gene.

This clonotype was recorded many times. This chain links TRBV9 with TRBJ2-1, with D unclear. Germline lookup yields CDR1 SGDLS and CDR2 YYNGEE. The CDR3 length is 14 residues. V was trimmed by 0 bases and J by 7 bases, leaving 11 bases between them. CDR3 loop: CASSVGDSVNEQFF. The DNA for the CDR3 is TGTGCCAGCAGCGTAGGAGACTCCGTAAATGAGCAGTTCTTC.

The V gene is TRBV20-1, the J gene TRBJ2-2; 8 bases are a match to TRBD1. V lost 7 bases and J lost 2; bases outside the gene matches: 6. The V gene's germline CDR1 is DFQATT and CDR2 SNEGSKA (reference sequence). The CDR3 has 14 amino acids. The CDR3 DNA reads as TGCAGTGTCATACAGGGGGTTAACACCGGGGAGCTGTTTTTT. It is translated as CSVIQGVNTGELFF.

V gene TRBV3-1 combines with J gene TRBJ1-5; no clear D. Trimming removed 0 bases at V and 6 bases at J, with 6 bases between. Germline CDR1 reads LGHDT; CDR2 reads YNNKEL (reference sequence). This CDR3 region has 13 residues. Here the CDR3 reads CASSQDPVQPQHF. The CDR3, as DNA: TGTGCCAGCAGCCAAGATCCAGTTCAGCCCCAGCATTTT.

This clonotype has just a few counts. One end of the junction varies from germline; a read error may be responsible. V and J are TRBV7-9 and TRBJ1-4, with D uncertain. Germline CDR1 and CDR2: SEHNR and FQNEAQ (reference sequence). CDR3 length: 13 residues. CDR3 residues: CTSSASRREKLFF. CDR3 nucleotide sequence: TGTACCAGCAGCGCCTCCCGGCGGGAAAAACTGTTTTTT.

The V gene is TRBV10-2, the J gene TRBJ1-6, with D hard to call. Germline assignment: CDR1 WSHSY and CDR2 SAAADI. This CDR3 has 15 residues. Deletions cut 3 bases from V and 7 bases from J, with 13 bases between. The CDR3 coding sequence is TGCGCCAGCAGTGAAAAGGGCAGTGGCAATTCACCCCTCCACTTT. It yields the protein CASSEKGSGNSPLHF.

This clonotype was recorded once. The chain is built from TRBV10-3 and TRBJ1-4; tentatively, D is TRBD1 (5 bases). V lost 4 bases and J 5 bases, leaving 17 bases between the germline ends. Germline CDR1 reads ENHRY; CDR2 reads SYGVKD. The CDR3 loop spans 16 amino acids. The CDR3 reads CAISARPEQENEKLFF. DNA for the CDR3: TGTGCCATCAGTGCACGACCGGAACAGGAGAATGAAAAACTGTTTTTT.

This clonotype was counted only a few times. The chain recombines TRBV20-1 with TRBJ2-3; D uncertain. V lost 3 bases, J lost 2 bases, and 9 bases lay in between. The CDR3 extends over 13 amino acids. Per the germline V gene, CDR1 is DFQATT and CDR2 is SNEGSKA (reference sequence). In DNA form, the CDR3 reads TGCAGTGCTAGGACCGAAGTCACAGATACGCAGTATTTT. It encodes CSARTEVTDTQYF.

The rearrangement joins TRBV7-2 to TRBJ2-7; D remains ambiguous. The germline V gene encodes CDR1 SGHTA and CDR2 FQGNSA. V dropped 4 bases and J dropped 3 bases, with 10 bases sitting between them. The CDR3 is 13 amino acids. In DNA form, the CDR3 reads TGTGCCAGCAGCTCGTCTGCGTACTACGAGCAGTACTTC. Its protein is CASSSSAYYEQYF. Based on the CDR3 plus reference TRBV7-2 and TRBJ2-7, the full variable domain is GAGVSQSPSNKVTEKGKDVELRCDPISGHTALYWYRQSLGQGLEFLIYFQGNSAPDKSGLPSDRFSAERTGGSVSTLTIQRTQQEDSAVYLCASSSSAYYEQYFGPGTRLTVT.

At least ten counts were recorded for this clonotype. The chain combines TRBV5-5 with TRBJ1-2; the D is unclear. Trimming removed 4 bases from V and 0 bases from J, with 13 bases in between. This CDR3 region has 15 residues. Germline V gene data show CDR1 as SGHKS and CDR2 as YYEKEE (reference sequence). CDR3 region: CASSRDALANYGYTF. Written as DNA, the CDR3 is TGTGCCAGCAGCCGAGACGCCCTGGCTAACTATGGCTACACCTTC.

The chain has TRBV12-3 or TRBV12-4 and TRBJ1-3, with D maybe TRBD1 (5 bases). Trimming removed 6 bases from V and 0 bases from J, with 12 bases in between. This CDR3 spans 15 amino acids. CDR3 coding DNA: TGTGCCAGCAGCCCACGGGGGGGCTCTGGAAACACCATATATTTT. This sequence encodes CASSPRGGSGNTIYF.

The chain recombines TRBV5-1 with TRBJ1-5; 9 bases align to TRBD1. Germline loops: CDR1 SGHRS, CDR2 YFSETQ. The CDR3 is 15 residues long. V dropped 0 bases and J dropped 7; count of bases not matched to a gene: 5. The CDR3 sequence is CASSLEQGALQPQHF. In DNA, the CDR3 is TGCGCCAGCAGCTTGGAACAGGGGGCTTTGCAGCCCCAGCATTTT.

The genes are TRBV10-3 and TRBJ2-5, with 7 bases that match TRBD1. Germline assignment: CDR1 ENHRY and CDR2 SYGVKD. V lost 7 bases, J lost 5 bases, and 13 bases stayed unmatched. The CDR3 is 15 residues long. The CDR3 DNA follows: TGTGCCATCACCCCAGGGGACAGACGAGGGGAGACCCAGTACTTC. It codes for CAITPGDRRGETQYF.

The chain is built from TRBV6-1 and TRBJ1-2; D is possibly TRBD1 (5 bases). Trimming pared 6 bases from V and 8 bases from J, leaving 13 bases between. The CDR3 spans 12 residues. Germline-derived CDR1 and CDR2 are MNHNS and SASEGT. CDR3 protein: CASSQGFRGYTF. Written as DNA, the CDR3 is TGTGCCAGCAGCCAGGGCTTCAGGGGCTACACCTTC.

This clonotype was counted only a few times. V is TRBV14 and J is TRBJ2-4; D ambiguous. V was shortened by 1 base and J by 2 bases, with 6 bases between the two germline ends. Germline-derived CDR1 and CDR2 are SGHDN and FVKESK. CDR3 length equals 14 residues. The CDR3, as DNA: TGTGCCAGCAGCCAAGTCCTCTCCAAAAACATTCAGTACTTC. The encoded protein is CASSQVLSKNIQYF.

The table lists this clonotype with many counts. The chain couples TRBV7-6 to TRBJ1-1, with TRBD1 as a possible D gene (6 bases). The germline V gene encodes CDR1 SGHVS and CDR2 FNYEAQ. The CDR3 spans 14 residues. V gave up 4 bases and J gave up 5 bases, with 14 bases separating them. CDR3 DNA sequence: TGTGCCAGCAGCTCAGAAGTAGGGGGAACTGAAGCTTTCTTT. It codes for CASSSEVGGTEAFF.

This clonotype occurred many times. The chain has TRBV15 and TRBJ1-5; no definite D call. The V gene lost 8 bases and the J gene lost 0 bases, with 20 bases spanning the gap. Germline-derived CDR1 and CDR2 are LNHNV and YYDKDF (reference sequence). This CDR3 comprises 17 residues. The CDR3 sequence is CATAPHSDWYSNQPQHF. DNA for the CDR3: TGTGCCACCGCGCCCCACAGTGACTGGTATAGCAATCAGCCCCAGCATTTT.

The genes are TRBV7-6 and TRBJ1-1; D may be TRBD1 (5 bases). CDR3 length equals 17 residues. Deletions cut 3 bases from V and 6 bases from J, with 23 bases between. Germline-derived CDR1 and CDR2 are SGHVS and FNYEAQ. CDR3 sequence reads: CASSLVFTDSGGAEAFF. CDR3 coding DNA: TGTGCCAGCAGCTTGGTTTTTACTGATAGTGGGGGAGCTGAAGCTTTCTTT.

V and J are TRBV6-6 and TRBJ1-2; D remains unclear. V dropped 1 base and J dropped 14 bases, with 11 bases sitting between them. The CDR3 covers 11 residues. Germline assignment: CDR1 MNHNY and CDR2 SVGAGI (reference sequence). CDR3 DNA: TGTGCCAGCAGTTACTTGGAGGTATTGACCTTC. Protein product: CASSYLEVLTF.

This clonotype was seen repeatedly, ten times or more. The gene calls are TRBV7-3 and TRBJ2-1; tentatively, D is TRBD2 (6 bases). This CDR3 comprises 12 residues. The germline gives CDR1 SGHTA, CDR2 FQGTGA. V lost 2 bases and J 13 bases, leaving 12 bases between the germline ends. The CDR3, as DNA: TGTGCCAGCAGCTTAGGGGCGGGAATTCAGTTCTTC. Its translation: CASSLGAGIQFF. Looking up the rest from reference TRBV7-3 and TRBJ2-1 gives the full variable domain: GAGVSQTPSNKVTEKGKYVELRCDPISGHTALYWYRQSLGQGPEFLIYFQGTGAADDSGLPNDRFFAVRPEGSVSTLKIQRTERGDSAVYLCASSLGAGIQFFGPGTRLTVL.

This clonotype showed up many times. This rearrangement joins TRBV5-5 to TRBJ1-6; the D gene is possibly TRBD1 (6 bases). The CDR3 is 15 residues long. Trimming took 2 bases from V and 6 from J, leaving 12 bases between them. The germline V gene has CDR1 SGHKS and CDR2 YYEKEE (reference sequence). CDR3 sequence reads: CASSLRGISNSPLHF. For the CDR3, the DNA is TGTGCCAGCAGCTTAAGGGGGATCTCTAATTCACCCCTCCACTTT.

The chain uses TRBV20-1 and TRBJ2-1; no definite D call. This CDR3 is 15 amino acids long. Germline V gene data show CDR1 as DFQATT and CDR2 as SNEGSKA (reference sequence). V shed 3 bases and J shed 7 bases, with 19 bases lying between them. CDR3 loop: CSASPPVTTWNEQFF. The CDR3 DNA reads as TGCAGTGCTAGCCCACCGGTCACTACCTGGAATGAGCAGTTCTTC.

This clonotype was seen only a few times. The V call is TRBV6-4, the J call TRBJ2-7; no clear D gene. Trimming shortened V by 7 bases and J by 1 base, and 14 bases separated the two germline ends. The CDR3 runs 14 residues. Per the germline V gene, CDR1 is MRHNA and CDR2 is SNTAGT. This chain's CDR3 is CASTLKVQSYEQYF. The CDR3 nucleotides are TGTGCCAGCACCCTAAAGGTCCAGTCCTACGAGCAGTACTTC.

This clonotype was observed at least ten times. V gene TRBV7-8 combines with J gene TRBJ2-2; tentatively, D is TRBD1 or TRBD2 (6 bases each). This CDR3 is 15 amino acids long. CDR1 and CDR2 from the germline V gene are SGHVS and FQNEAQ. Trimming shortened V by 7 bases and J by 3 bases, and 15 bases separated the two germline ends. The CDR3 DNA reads TGTGCCAGCACCCCCTTGGGGGGCGACACCGGGGAGCTGTTTTTT. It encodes CASTPLGGDTGELFF. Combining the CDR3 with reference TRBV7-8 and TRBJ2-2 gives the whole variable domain GAGVSQSPRYKVAKRGQDVALRCDPISGHVSLFWYQQALGQGPEFLTYFQNEAQLDKSGLPSDRFFAERPEGSVSTLKIQRTQQEDSAVYLCASTPLGGDTGELFFGEGSRLTVL.

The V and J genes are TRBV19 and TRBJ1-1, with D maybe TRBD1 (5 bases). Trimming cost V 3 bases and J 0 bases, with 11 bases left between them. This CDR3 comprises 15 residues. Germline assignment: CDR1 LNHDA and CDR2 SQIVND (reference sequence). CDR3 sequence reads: CASSMGAGVNTEAFF. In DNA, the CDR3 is TGTGCCAGTAGTATGGGAGCGGGGGTGAACACTGAAGCTTTCTTT.

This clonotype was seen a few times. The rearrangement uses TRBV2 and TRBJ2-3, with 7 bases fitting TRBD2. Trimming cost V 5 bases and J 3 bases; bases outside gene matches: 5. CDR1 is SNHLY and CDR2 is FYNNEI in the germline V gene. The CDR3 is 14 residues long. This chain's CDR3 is CASSWERGTDTQYF. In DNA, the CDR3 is TGTGCCAGCAGTTGGGAGCGGGGAACAGATACGCAGTATTTT.

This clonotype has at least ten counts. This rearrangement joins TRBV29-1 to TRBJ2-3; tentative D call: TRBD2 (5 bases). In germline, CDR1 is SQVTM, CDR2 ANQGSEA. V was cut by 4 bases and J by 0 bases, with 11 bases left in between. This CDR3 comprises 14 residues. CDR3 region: CSVGGEVSTDTQYF. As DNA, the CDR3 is TGCAGCGTTGGGGGAGAGGTTAGCACAGATACGCAGTATTTT.

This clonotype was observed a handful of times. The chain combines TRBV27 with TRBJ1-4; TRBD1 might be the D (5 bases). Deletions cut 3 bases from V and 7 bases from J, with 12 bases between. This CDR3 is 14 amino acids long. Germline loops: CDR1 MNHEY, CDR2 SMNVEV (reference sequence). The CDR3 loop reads CASSFSGGTEKLFF. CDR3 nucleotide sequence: TGTGCCAGCAGTTTCTCCGGGGGGACTGAAAAACTGTTTTTT.